This paragraph reports one T cell receptor (beta chain). Its specificity is unknown. The data belong to a study of shared clonotypes between healthy human individuals. Study-wide results and caveats: Naive subsets typically showed greater estimated richness than memory subsets. The sampled material consisted only of blood, and tissue repertoires are likely to differ.

Trimming took off 7 bases at V and 3 bases at J, with 13 bases between the two ends. From germline, CDR1 is MDHEN and CDR2 SYDVKM. The CDR3 runs to 14 residues. Produced via immunoSEQ multiplex PCR; TCRdb's table is partial and in-frame only. The data show around 2.5 million clones, 80% to 95% seen once. Donors comprised healthy HIV-negative adults lacking recent acute infections or vaccinations. Splitting the CD4+ cells yielded a CD45RA+ naive subset and a CD45RA-negative memory subset. This receptor was taken from a man younger than 30 in good health. Some clones in this sample may be carry-over from other donors' samples. The sequencing input was naive CD4+ T cells from PBMCs. This sample's subset: CD45RA+ positively selected. J is TRBJ1-3 and V is TRBV28; D remains unclear. CDR3 sequence (DNA): TGTGCCAGCACCCGTCGGGATGGTGGAAACACCATATATTTT. Protein product: CASTRRDGGNTIYF.